This TCR beta chain emerged from a study of shared clonotypes between healthy human individuals. HIV-negative, healthy adults without recent acute infections or vaccinations were the donors. CD45RA-negative memory and CD45RA+ naive subsets were split from the CD4+ cells. A word on this clone: The junction does not match germline at one end; this may be a read error.

Replicate PCRs for sorted subsets used approximately 220 ng DNA; this equaled 30,000 to 35,000 T cell genomes. Assay used: immunoSEQ multiplex PCR; TCRdb lists only in-frame clones, some missing. The sample has about 1 million clones; approximately 76% are singletons. The sequencing input was memory CD4+ T cells sorted from blood. Regarding subset: CD45RA-negative fraction. The source is a man between 18 and 35 years old in good health.

The CDR3 region is CASSLSGSSYNEQFF. CDR3 nucleotides: TGTGCTAGCAGCTTAAGCGGGAGCTCCTACAATGAGCAGTTCTTC. The chain employs TRBV7-7 and TRBJ2-1, with TRBD2 matching 8 bases. Germline CDR1 and CDR2: SSHAT and FNYEAQ (reference sequence). The CDR3 covers 15 residues.